This T cell receptor beta chain was identified in a study of cytomegalovirus exposure and HLA in healthy donors. In the study overall: Across 300 to 400 genotyped donors, about 81% landed in the Caucasian-associated ancestry cluster. Study findings and constraints: Cytomegalovirus-associated TCR beta chains were listed, numbering over 150. Most TCR sequences showed up rarely, but some public TCRs showed up in many donors.

Both 60 Vbeta primers and 13 Jbeta primers went into the PCR. The repertoire was sequenced with immunoSEQ multiplex PCR; TCRdb's copy has only in-frame clones and lacks some. Of roughly 100,000 clones in the sample, approximately 70% were seen once. J was trimmed by 9 bases and V by 4 bases; bases with no gene match: 7. The CDR3 covers 15 residues. Germline V lookup: CDR1 LGHNA, CDR2 YSLEER. Only one count was recorded for this clone. No antigen is known for it. Sequencing used PBMCs. The sequence derives from a man younger than 45 in good health and CMV-seronegative. The chain has TRBV4-3 and TRBJ2-1; 12 nucleotides align to TRBD2. The CDR3 sequence: CASSPRLAGESEQFF. CDR3 coding DNA: TGCGCCAGCAGCCCGAGACTAGCGGGAGAGAGTGAGCAGTTCTTC.